This T cell receptor beta chain was found in a study of blood T cell repertoires in COVID-19 (dated by TCRdb to 2018 to 2021). Study-level background: Collaborator samples came from the United States, Italy and Spain and covered acute and convalescent phases of COVID-19. The sample metadata nearly always contained a de-identified subject ID, COVID-19 status, age in years and sex. The repertoires were made available in a free public database intended to serve as a resource for research on the immune response to SARS-CoV-2. The material from the prospective study consisted of cDNA or gDNA derived from T cells, B-cell-depleted T cells, or PBMCs. Subjects who had been exposed to COVID-19, were actively infected with it, or had recovered from it provided the deeply sampled blood TCRbeta repertoires that made up the dataset. Where available, HLA class I and class II types were obtained from metadata supplied by the sample provider rather than from assay-based typing. The samples were drawn from two sources: the first 160 participants of the ongoing ImmuneRACE study, and 1,000 to 1,500 subjects contributed by 6 global collaborators. The paper as a whole reports these results and caveats: The amount of clinical and demographic metadata varied by source and participant and was provided uncurated.

Participants in the prospective study were enrolled through a virtual design, were aged 18 to 89 years, and lived in approximately 25 United States geographic areas. In the prospective study, participants were assigned to cohorts based on the clinical history participants reported in a screening survey and a study questionnaire. Mobile phlebotomists in the prospective study collected whole blood, serum and a nasopharyngeal or oropharyngeal swab from every participant. Participants in the prospective study had the option to provide additional blood draws and questionnaires over an approximately 2-month period. Blood samples from the prospective study were shipped frozen or at room temperature prior to DNA extraction. Of note for this clone: Its antigen remains undetermined. No much larger clone is present one base from it, and per-base qualities are unavailable.

TCRbeta CDR3 regions were amplified from genomic DNA using the immunoSEQ Assay, a bias-controlled multiplex PCR. Per the source publication's procedure: Nucleated cell counts per sample were estimated from amplification of reference gene primers within the assay. Sequence reads were collapsed and filtered to measure the absolute abundance of every unique TCRbeta CDR3 rearrangement. For each sample, productive Simpson clonality was calculated as the square root of Simpson's diversity index over productive rearrangements. The table comes from immuneACCESS by way of TCRdb, which keeps in-frame sequences with V and J called. Part of the clones is missing from these tables; in studies checked, under half for an unresolved V gene and the rest for unknown reasons. The DNA was the basis for D and trimming; V, J and clone size are from that table. Across this sample there are 150,000 to 200,000 clones, with 70% to 85% seen only once. Jointly, the top ten make up more than 4% of the sample.

At the junction V is shortened by 1 base and J by 8 bases; bases outside the gene matches: 10. The CDR3 runs 16 residues from the cysteine to the phenylalanine. Only CDR3 DNA is held: 48 bases, read in frame from base 1. CDR1 SGHKS and CDR2 YYEKEE were looked up in the germline V gene (reference sequence). The V and J genes are TRBV5-5 and TRBJ2-1, with 9 central nucleotides matching TRBD2. The clonotype originates from a woman aged 55-70 years with acute COVID-19. Sequenced: PBMCs or T cells enriched from blood (not recorded which). The CDR3 has the sequence CASSLFSVSGGHEQFF. The DNA sequence reads TGTGCCAGCAGCTTGTTCAGTGTTAGCGGGGGACATGAGCAGTTCTTC.